This T cell receptor beta chain was recovered during a study of shared clonotypes between healthy human individuals (dated by TCRdb to about 2020). Some background on the complete study: A couple of women and a few men aged 18 to 49 years were included in the cohort. To estimate repertoire size and how much clonotype sharing occurs between individuals, the study deeply sequenced the blood TCR repertoires of roughly 5 healthy adults. Libraries were prepared and TCR repertoires were sequenced by different laboratories using diverse techniques, in order to increase sequencing depth and limit assay-specific biases. Per donor, leukapheresis produced somewhere between about 0.85 and 10 billion PBMCs.

Study-level results and caveats: Pairwise subsampling indicated that sequencing depth was expected to affect the degree of clonotype sharing among donors. The genetic and exposure-history diversity represented was limited by the small number of donors. Sampling was restricted to blood, and TCR repertoires in tissues likely differ from the TCR repertoires found in blood.

The donors were healthy, HIV-negative adults with no recently reported acute infections or vaccinations. Every donor was a Caucasian adult living in Nashville, Tennessee, USA. For unsorted samples, 84 million or so PBMCs were counted, and genomic DNA was extracted using the QIAamp DNA Blood Mini kit. After blood collection by leukapheresis, PBMCs were isolated using Ficoll-Histopaque density gradient centrifugation and then cryopreserved in the vapor phase of liquid nitrogen. Using the deep immunoSEQ assay, multiplex PCR amplified TCR CDR3 regions from genomic DNA. Extracted genomic DNA from each cell subset was spread evenly across all wells of several immunoSEQ 96-well plates, with each plate serving as a replicate. For unsorted PBMC, 300 to 350 ng genomic DNA, equal to approximately 30,000 T cell genomes, was loaded into each replicate PCR. Genomic DNA from unsorted PBMC was sequenced over ten immunoSEQ deep assay plates. Purified libraries were quantified with a Qubit 3.0 fluorometer, sized on a Bioanalyzer 2100, and re-quantified with the KAPA Library Quantification kit. A separate single-read 150-cycle Illumina NextSeq 550 flow cell was used to sequence each immunoSEQ 96-well plate. From the authors' description of their analysis: The immunoSEQ output contained only junctional sequences without quality scores, so filtering could not match that applied to full-length reads. Sequences were annotated with PyIR, a Python wrapper for IgBLAST v1.9, using IMGT germline references to assign V/J genes and CDR3. Reads were removed for weak V/J assignments (E-value above 1e-6), missing CDR3, stop codons, out-of-frame junctions, or ambiguous translated residues. V3J clonotypes were defined as sequences sharing the same inferred V gene, J gene, and CDR3 amino acid sequence. The percentage overlap between two repertoires was calculated by dividing the number of shared unique clonotypes by the size of the smaller repertoire. Three approaches were used to assess repertoire richness: RTK rarefaction, the Chao1 estimator, and Recon v2.1 estimates of unobserved clonotypes. TCRdb provides this immuneACCESS table in a form limited to in-frame rearrangements. Some clones are lacking; in checked studies, under half of them reflect an unresolved V gene, and why the rest are absent is not known. That table gives V, J and clone size, and the DNA gave D and trimming. This sample comprises about 460,000 clones, roughly three quarters of them detected only once. The ten largest clones add up to around 12% of the sample.

On this clone itself: The antigen this receptor binds is unknown. Per-nucleotide qualities are absent, and no much larger clonotype sits a single base away.

The source is a woman in her thirties or forties in good health. Some clones in this sample may be carry-over from other donors' samples. Specimen: PBMCs.

The DNA sequence follows: TGCGCCAGCAGCCCCACTACTGGGCGGGCCTACTACGAGCAGTACTTC. It encodes CASSPTTGRAYYEQYF. The chain employs TRBV4-1 and TRBJ2-7; the D segment could be TRBD2, given 5 matching bases. V is shortened by 4 bases, J by 3 bases, and the region joining them spans 19 bases. The CDR3 contains 16 residues, cysteine and phenylalanine counted. Just CDR3 DNA is preserved here, 48 bases in frame from base 1. Via the germline V gene, CDR1 is MGHRA and CDR2 YSYEKL.